This T cell receptor (beta chain) emerged from a study of blood T cell repertoires in COVID-19. The wider study: The origin of the acute and convalescent COVID-19 samples was the United States, Italy and Spain.

Measured with immunoSEQ multiplex PCR; TCRdb has only the in-frame clones, and not every one. The data show 70,000 or so clones, 75% seen once. Germline values: CDR1 SNHLY, CDR2 FYNNEI. This CDR3 is 15 amino acids long. The V and J ends lost 2 bases and 0 bases respectively, with 10 bases between them. Sequenced material: peripheral blood. The TCR originated in a man between 65 and 85 years old with acute or convalescent COVID-19. The chain uses TRBV2 and TRBJ1-2, with unresolved D. The CDR3 sequence: CASSEPARTNYGYTF. The CDR3 nucleotides are TGTGCCAGCAGTGAACCGGCCAGGACTAACTATGGCTACACCTTC.